This is a list of T cell receptor beta chains from one sample in a study of shared clonotypes between healthy human individuals. Profiled with immunoSEQ multiplex PCR; TCRdb holds only in-frame clones, not every one. Here the sample spans approximately 500,000 clones, about 96% being singletons. Sequences were obtained from naive CD4+ T cells sorted from blood. These receptors were obtained from a woman between 25 and 40 years old in good health. CDR3s leave out the opening cysteine and the closing phenylalanine or tryptophan. The order of the fields is J gene, V gene, CDR3 protein.

TRBJ1-5 | TRBV2 | ASSWDRGSNQPQH
TRBJ2-7 | TRBV19 | ASTLTSGPYEQY
TRBJ2-5 | TRBV19 | ASSERTSGQETQY
TRBJ2-7 | TRBV19 | ASSIPAVGEQY
TRBJ1-2 | TRBV11-2 | ASSPDRGPRNYGYT
TRBJ2-1 | TRBV5-1 | ASSLEGTAYNEQF
TRBJ2-3 | TRBV7-3 | ASSLTGLTTDTQY
TRBJ2-7 | TRBV28 | ASSTGLYEQY
TRBJ2-5 | TRBV18 | ASSRPGLRQETQY
TRBJ1-5 | TRBV28 | ASSVRRSQH
TRBJ2-3 | TRBV5-1 | ASSLGDTQY
TRBJ2-1 | TRBV6-5 | ASSRPRGVGQF
TRBJ1-2 | TRBV28 | ASSLIRGYGYT
TRBJ2-7 | TRBV18 | ASSPTGKEQY
TRBJ1-5 | TRBV6-5 | ASSYSQGSGQPQH
TRBJ2-2 | TRBV28 | ASSFRESGELF
TRBJ1-1 | TRBV28 | ASSFGGIEAF
TRBJ2-7 | TRBV18 | ASSGIGGFPTFYEQY
TRBJ2-1 | TRBV4-2 | ASSQDILDWSSYNEQF
TRBJ1-3 | TRBV2 | ASSGRTSGNTIY
TRBJ1-5 | TRBV28 | ASGGSDGLIFNQPQH
TRBJ1-5 | TRBV10-1 | ASSAGEYQPQH
TRBJ1-4 | TRBV7-6 | ASSQNPGPGDEKLF
TRBJ2-5 | TRBV5-1 | ASRSPTFTETQY
TRBJ2-2 | TRBV28 | ASNRVWTGELF
TRBJ2-2 | TRBV2 | ASRTGPGELF
TRBJ2-5 | TRBV29-1 | SVGRGGETQY
TRBJ2-1 | TRBV28 | ASSSQGHEQF
TRBJ2-7 | TRBV6-1 | ATRTSGSYEQY